The present T cell receptor beta chain was sequenced within a study of blood T cell repertoires in COVID-19. Across the whole study: The origin of the acute and convalescent COVID-19 samples was the United States, Italy and Spain. In each case, the material was cDNA or gDNA derived from T cells, B-cell-depleted T cells, or PBMCs.

Authors' methods: Estimated nucleated cell counts came from reference gene primer amplification. Method: immunoSEQ multiplex PCR; TCRdb's copy keeps in-frame clones and lacks some. V, J and clone size reflect that table, while D and trimming were determined from the DNA. The sample includes about 44,000 clones, about 87% seen only once; the top ten take 1% to 1.5%. This CDR3 comprises 14 residues. With V trimmed by 4 bases and J by 6 bases, 7 bases remained unmatched. In germline, CDR1 is MNHEY, CDR2 SMNVEV (reference sequence). This chain connects TRBV27 to TRBJ1-2; 8 bases fit TRBD1. The clonotype comes from a woman aged 40 to 50 with acute or convalescent COVID-19. Sample: peripheral blood. CDR3 amino acids: CASSSGDRPDGYTF. CDR3 bases: TGTGCCAGCAGTTCCGGGGACAGGCCGGATGGCTACACCTTC.